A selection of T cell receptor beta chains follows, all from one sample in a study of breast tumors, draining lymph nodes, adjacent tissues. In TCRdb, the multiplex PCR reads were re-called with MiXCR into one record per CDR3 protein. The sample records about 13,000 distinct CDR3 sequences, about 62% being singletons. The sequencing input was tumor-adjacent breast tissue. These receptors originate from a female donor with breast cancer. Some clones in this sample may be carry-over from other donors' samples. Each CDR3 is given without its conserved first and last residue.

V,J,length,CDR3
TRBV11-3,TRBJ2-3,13,ASSLTGANTDTQY
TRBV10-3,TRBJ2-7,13,AISERGGLDHEQY
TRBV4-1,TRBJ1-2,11,ASSQEQIYGYT
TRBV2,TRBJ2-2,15,ASSEFLAGGPNRELF
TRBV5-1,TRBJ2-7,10,ASSPGTCEQY
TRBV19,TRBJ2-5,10,ASSTGEETQY
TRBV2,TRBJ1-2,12,AKKGRPSPSGYT
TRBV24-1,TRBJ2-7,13,ATSASQGLRYEQY
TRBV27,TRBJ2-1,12,ASSFVGTPNEQF
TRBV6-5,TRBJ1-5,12,ASKQGVSNQPQH
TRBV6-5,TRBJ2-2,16,ASRFIRTGGVFTGELF
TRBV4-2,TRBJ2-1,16,ASSPPTEWGFPYNEQF
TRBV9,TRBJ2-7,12,ASSVGRFSYEQY
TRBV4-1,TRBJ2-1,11,ASSHSNGDEQF
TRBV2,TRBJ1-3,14,ASSVQGPSSGNTIY
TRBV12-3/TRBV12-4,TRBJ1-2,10,ASSLANYGYT
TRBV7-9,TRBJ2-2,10,ASSFLGGELF
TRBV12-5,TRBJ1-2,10,TSSSANYGYT
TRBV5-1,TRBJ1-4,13,ASSLVGTGGEKLF
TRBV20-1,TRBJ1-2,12,SAPGEGSFYGYT
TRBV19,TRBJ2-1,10,ASKGTYNEQF
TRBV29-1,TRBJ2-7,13,SVLPSSGRGYEQY
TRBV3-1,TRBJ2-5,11,ASSQAGKETQY
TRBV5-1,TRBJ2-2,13,ASSYSGPNTGELF
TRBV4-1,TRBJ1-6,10,ASSHGNSPLH
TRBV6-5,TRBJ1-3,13,ASSKTGDSGNTIY
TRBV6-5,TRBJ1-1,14,ASSNDPRTGWTEAF
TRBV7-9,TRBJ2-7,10,ASSSLTYEQY
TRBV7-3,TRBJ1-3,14,ASSLVRRNSGNTIY
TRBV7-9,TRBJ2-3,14,ASSFGGAFEGDTQY
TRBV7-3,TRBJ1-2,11,ASSSFGVYGYT
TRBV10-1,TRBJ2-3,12,ASHHRLPTDTQY
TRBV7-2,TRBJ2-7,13,ASSIRGTGSYEQY
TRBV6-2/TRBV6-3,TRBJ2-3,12,ASSYLGTTDTQY
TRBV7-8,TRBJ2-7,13,ASSLGAYEAHEQY